The 11 T cell receptor beta chains reported below all come from one sample, sequenced in a study of blood T cell repertoires in COVID-19. Produced via immunoSEQ multiplex PCR; TCRdb's table is partial and in-frame only. The data contain 120,000 or so clones, 87% of them singletons. Sequencing input: peripheral blood. The receptors derive from a human donor in a cohort sampled during active COVID-19.

This clone was counted only a few times. The rearrangement joins TRBV7-9 to TRBJ1-5; the D is unclear. Deletions cut 1 base from V and 6 bases from J, with 7 bases between. Looked up from germline, CDR1 is SEHNR and CDR2 is FQNEAQ (reference sequence). This CDR3 region has 13 residues. The CDR3 nucleotides read TGTGCCAGCAGCTTAGATTCGGTTCAGCCCCAGCATTTT. Translating it yields CASSLDSVQPQHF.

This clone showed up just once. The J gene is TRBJ1-3, the V gene TRBV21-1. TRBV21-1 is classified as a pseudogene. The CDR3 extends over 15 amino acids. The CDR3 bases are TGTGCCAGCCCGAGGGAAGGTCTGCGTGGAAACACCATATATTTT. It yields the protein CASPREGLRGNTIYF.

This clone is a singleton in its sample. The chain links TRBV4-1 to TRBJ1-5; unclear D gene. Germline-derived CDR1 and CDR2 are MGHRA and YSYEKL. V lost 0 bases and J 2 bases, leaving 14 bases between the germline ends. The CDR3 is 17 amino acids. CDR3 loop: CASSQDSSPRGNQPQHF. DNA for the CDR3: TGCGCCAGCAGCCAAGATAGTTCCCCCCGCGGCAATCAGCCCCAGCATTTT.

The chain recombines TRBV7-9 with TRBJ1-2; D is unresolved. The CDR3 sequence is 14 residues long. The germline V gene encodes CDR1 SEHNR and CDR2 FQNEAQ (reference sequence). With 3 bases removed from V and 5 bases from J, the gap between germline ends came to 13 bases. DNA of the CDR3: TGTGCCAGCAGCTTCTCAGCGGGAGATTATGGCTACACCTTC. Translation gives CASSFSAGDYGYTF.

The chain links TRBV4-3 to TRBJ1-4; D ambiguous. V lost 3 bases and J lost 6, with 17 bases in between. The germline V gene has CDR1 LGHNA and CDR2 YSLEER. The CDR3 sequence is 16 residues long. The CDR3 DNA reads TGCGCCAGCAGCCAGACCACTAGGAGCATTTATGAAAAACTGTTTTTT. This codes for CASSQTTRSIYEKLFF.

For the CDR3, the DNA is TGTGCCAGCAGCTTATTCGGGGGTGGCTACACCTTC. This translates into CASSLFGGGYTF. The V gene is TRBV7-9, the J gene TRBJ1-2, with a tentative D call TRBD1 (5 bases). V dropped 2 bases and J dropped 7 bases, with 8 bases sitting between them. Germline lookup yields CDR1 SEHNR and CDR2 FQNEAQ (reference sequence). This CDR3 contains 12 residues.

This clone was counted a single time. This rearrangement joins TRBV7-2 to TRBJ2-7; 8 bases line up with TRBD2. The V segment lost 5 bases and the J segment 0 bases; nucleotides outside the gene matches: 3. The length of the CDR3 is 14 residues. The germline V gene encodes CDR1 SGHTA and CDR2 FQGNSA. CDR3 residues: CASSDSGGSYEQYF. CDR3 DNA: TGTGCCAGCAGCGACAGCGGGGGCTCCTACGAGCAGTACTTC.

The CDR3 here is CASSPDSSYGYTF. CDR3 sequence (DNA): TGTGCCAGCAGCCCCGACAGCTCCTATGGCTACACCTTC. V gene TRBV6-5 combines with J gene TRBJ1-2; possibly TRBD1 for D (5 bases). Per germline, CDR1 MNHEY and CDR2 SVGAGI. V gave up 6 bases and J gave up 4 bases, with 12 bases separating them. The CDR3 consists of 13 residues.

The V and J genes are TRBV6-2 or TRBV6-3 and TRBJ2-1; 8 bases align to TRBD2. The CDR3 is 17 amino acids. J lost 2 bases, V lost 0 bases, and 6 bases had no gene match. From germline, CDR1 is MNHEY and CDR2 SVGEGT. The CDR3 reads CASSYSYRAGAYNEQFF. CDR3 DNA: TGTGCCAGCAGTTACTCGTATCGAGCGGGAGCCTACAATGAGCAGTTCTTC.

This chain connects TRBV7-9 to TRBJ1-2, with TRBD1 identical over 11 bases. With V trimmed by 5 bases and J by 4 bases, 3 bases remained unmatched. From germline, CDR1 is SEHNR and CDR2 FQNEAQ (reference sequence). CDR3 length: 14 residues. In DNA form, the CDR3 reads TGTGCCAGCAGCGCGGGGACAGGGGGCTATGGCTACACCTTC. Amino acid sequence: CASSAGTGGYGYTF.

The chain couples TRBV5-8 to TRBJ2-1; weak D call: TRBD2 (6 bases). CDR1 and CDR2 from the germline V gene are SGHTS and YDEGEE. The length of the CDR3 is 16 residues. The germline V and J ends were trimmed by 3 bases and 0 bases, with 13 bases remaining between them. CDR3 bases: TGTGCCAGCAGCTCGATGACCGGGAGCTCCTACAATGAGCAGTTCTTC. It yields the protein CASSSMTGSSYNEQFF.